Listed below are T cell receptor beta chains from one sample, sequenced in a study of CD8 T cells in ankylosing spondylitis. TCRdb used MiXCR to reprocess the 5' RACE reads, holding one entry per CDR3 protein. The table shows 200,000 to 300,000 distinct CDR3 sequences, with roughly 8.6% occurring only once. Sequenced: blood, either unsorted or a sorted T cell fraction (not recorded which). Source of these receptors: a male donor with ankylosing spondylitis or in good health (not recorded which). The CDR3 runs from the conserved cysteine through the conserved F or W. A D gene is named only where the DNA matches it firmly. Clone size is given for some rows only: seen once, a few or many times, or a class if the clone is expanded.

cdr3_aa | cdr3_nt | d_call | clone_size | j_call | v_call
CASSLPAGGSDTQYF | TGTGCCAGCAGCTTACCAGCGGGAGGATCAGATACGCAGTATTTT | TRBD2 | many | TRBJ2-3 | TRBV7-9
CSARRLAGGRETQYF | TGCAGTGCTAGGCGACTAGCGGGGGGGCGGGAGACCCAGTACTTC | TRBD2 | many | TRBJ2-5 | TRBV20-1
CASSPLGGTEAFF | TGTGCCAGCAGCCCACTTGGGGGCACTGAAGCTTTCTTT | NA | many | TRBJ1-1 | TRBV12-3/TRBV12-4
CASSLRWNQGTQYF | TGTGCCAGCAGCTTGCGCTGGAACCAAGGGACCCAGTACTTC | NA | NA | TRBJ2-5 | TRBV7-2
CASSRTEYEQYF | TGTGCCAGCAGCCGAACAGAGTACGAGCAGTACTTC | NA | many | TRBJ2-7 | TRBV7-2
CASSPRHPRAQFF | TGTGCCAGCAGTCCCCGACATCCACGGGCGCAGTTCTTC | NA | NA | TRBJ2-1 | TRBV28
CASSYGASSGVGYNEQFF | TGTGCCAGCAGTTACGGCGCGTCTAGCGGGGTGGGCTACAATGAGCAGTTCTTC | TRBD2 | many | TRBJ2-1 | TRBV6-2/TRBV6-3
CASSFGQGAMGEQFF | TGCGCCAGCAGCTTTGGACAGGGAGCAATGGGTGAGCAGTTCTTC | TRBD1 | many | TRBJ2-1 | TRBV5-1
CASRAGARNEQYF | TGTGCCAGCAGAGCAGGGGCACGGAACGAGCAGTACTTC | NA | NA | TRBJ2-7 | TRBV12-3/TRBV12-4
CASSRDTFHEQYF | TGTGCCAGCAGCAGAGATACCTTTCACGAGCAGTACTTC | NA | many | TRBJ2-7 | TRBV7-6
CASSLQRGTQYF | TGTGCCAGCAGCCTCCAGAGGGGTACGCAGTATTTT | NA | NA | TRBJ2-3 | TRBV27
CASRWGASVRNQPQHF | TGTGCCAGCAGATGGGGGGCTTCGGTACGCAATCAGCCCCAGCATTTT | NA | many | TRBJ1-5 | TRBV19
CSARINSGNTIYF | TGCAGTGCTAGAATCAACTCTGGAAACACCATATATTTT | NA | many | TRBJ1-3 | TRBV20-1
CASSLSRLSGGVGTEAFF | TGTGCCAGCAGCTTAAGTCGTTTGTCAGGGGGCGTGGGCACTGAAGCTTTCTTT | TRBD1 | few | TRBJ1-1 | TRBV11-2
CASSLAQTGELFF | TGCGCCAGCAGCTTGGCCCAGACCGGGGAGCTGTTTTTT | NA | many | TRBJ2-2 | TRBV5-1
CASSLGSGSYNEQFF | TGCGCCAGCAGCTTGGGTAGCGGGAGCTACAATGAGCAGTTCTTC | TRBD2 | many | TRBJ2-1 | TRBV5-5
CASSAQADTQYF | TGTGCCAGCAGCGCTCAAGCAGATACGCAGTATTTT | NA | NA | TRBJ2-3 | TRBV7-2
CSARDGAENTEAFF | TGCAGTGCTAGAGATGGGGCAGAGAACACTGAAGCTTTCTTT | NA | NA | TRBJ1-1 | TRBV20-1
CASSRGGPIGTEAFF | TGTGCCAGCAGCCGAGGGGGACCCATAGGAACTGAAGCTTTCTTT | NA | NA | TRBJ1-1 | TRBV12-3/TRBV12-4
CASKGYNQPQHF | TGTGCCAGCAAAGGGTACAATCAGCCCCAGCATTTT | NA | many | TRBJ1-5 | TRBV12-3/TRBV12-4
CASSLNPGLAWFF | TGCGCCAGCAGCTTGAACCCGGGACTAGCATGGTTTTTT | TRBD2 | many | TRBJ2-3 | TRBV5-1
CATSRDVNTGSYEQYF | TGTGCCACCAGCAGAGATGTCAACACGGGTTCCTACGAGCAGTACTTC | NA | NA | TRBJ2-7 | TRBV15
CSATLPGHQNYGYTF | TGCAGTGCTACTTTACCAGGGCATCAGAACTATGGCTACACCTTC | NA | many | TRBJ1-2 | TRBV20-1
CAISPRGSGRGDEQFF | TGTGCCATCAGTCCCCGGGGGAGCGGGAGGGGCGATGAGCAGTTCTTC | TRBD2 | few | TRBJ2-1 | TRBV10-3
CASSLGERVSPLHF | TGCGCCAGCAGCTTGGGGGAGAGGGTTTCACCCCTCCACTTT | NA | few | TRBJ1-6 | TRBV5-1
CASSLQDRYQETQYF | TGTGCCAGCAGTTTACAGGATCGGTACCAAGAGACCCAGTACTTC | NA | many | TRBJ2-5 | TRBV12-3/TRBV12-4
CSARSYATSRVAEAFF | TGCAGTGCTAGGTCTTATGCCACTTCTAGGGTCGCTGAAGCTTTCTTT | NA | many | TRBJ1-1 | TRBV20-1
CATSRDRYITGELFF | TGTGCCACCAGCAGAGATCGATACATTACCGGGGAGCTGTTTTTT | NA | many | TRBJ2-2 | TRBV15
CASSQVMGGWADTQYF | TGTGCCAGCAGCCAAGTAATGGGAGGATGGGCAGATACGCAGTATTTT | NA | NA | TRBJ2-3 | TRBV14
CAWRNFRDTNTEAFF | TGTGCCTGGAGAAATTTCCGGGACACCAACACTGAAGCTTTCTTT | NA | NA | TRBJ1-1 | TRBV30
CSARVADGQNTEAFF | TGCAGTGCTAGAGTAGCCGACGGACAGAACACTGAAGCTTTCTTT | NA | many | TRBJ1-1 | TRBV20-1
CASRKGRDSLDNSPLHF | TGTGCCAGCAGAAAAGGCCGGGACAGTCTTGATAATTCACCCCTCCACTTT | TRBD1 | many | TRBJ1-6 | TRBV7-9
CASSAGRKDTQYF | TGTGCCAGTAGTGCCGGGAGGAAAGATACGCAGTATTTT | TRBD2 | many | TRBJ2-3 | TRBV19
CASSLRQVGNSPLHF | TGTGCCAGCAGTTTACGACAGGTTGGGAATTCACCCCTCCACTTT | NA | NA | TRBJ1-6 | TRBV27
CSARDRAFRAEQFF | TGCAGTGCTAGAGATAGGGCATTTCGGGCTGAGCAGTTCTTC | NA | many | TRBJ2-1 | TRBV20-1
CASSQGQSEGNTIYF | TGCGCCAGCAGCCAAGGTCAGTCAGAAGGAAACACCATATATTTT | NA | many | TRBJ1-3 | TRBV4-1
CASSPRGVAQYF | TGTGCCAGCAGCCCTCGGGGGGTGGCGCAGTATTTT | TRBD2 | few | TRBJ2-3 | TRBV6-6
CASSQEGYEQFF | TGTGCCAGCAGCCAAGAAGGCTATGAGCAGTTCTTC | NA | many | TRBJ2-1 | TRBV4-2
CASSPPARIGNTIYF | TGTGCCAGCTCACCCCCGGCGAGGATTGGAAACACCATATATTTT | NA | many | TRBJ1-3 | TRBV18
CSARAGVADTQYF | TGCAGTGCTAGGGCGGGAGTCGCCGATACGCAGTATTTT | TRBD2 | many | TRBJ2-3 | TRBV20-1
CASSSTSGGTDTQYF | TGCGCCAGCAGCTCGACTAGCGGGGGGACAGATACGCAGTATTTT | TRBD2 | many | TRBJ2-3 | TRBV5-1
CSVVFPPTSAATNYGYTF | TGCAGCGTCGTGTTCCCCCCTACGTCGGCAGCTACTAACTATGGCTACACCTTC | NA | many | TRBJ1-2 | TRBV29-1
CASSTSGGDTQYF | TGCGCCAGCAGCACTAGCGGTGGGGATACGCAGTATTTT | TRBD2 | many | TRBJ2-3 | TRBV5-1
CASSLDGSQETQYF | TGTGCCAGCAGCTTGGATGGCTCCCAAGAGACCCAGTACTTC | NA | many | TRBJ2-5 | TRBV5-6